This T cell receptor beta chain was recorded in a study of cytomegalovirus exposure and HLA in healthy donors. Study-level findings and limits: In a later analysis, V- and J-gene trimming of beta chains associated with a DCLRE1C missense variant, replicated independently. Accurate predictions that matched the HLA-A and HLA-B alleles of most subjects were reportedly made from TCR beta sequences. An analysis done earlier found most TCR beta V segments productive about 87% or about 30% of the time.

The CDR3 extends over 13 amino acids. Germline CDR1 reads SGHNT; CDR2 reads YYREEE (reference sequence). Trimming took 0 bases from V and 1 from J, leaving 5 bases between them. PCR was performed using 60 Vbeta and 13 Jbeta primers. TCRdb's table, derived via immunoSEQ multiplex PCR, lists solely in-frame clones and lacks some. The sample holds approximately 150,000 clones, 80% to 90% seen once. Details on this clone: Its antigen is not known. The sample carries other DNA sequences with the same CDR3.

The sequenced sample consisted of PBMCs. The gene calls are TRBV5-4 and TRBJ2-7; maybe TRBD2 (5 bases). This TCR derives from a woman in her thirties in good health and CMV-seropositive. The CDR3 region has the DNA TGTGCCAGCAGCTTGGCGGGGTCCTACGAGCAGTACTTC. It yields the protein CASSLAGSYEQYF.